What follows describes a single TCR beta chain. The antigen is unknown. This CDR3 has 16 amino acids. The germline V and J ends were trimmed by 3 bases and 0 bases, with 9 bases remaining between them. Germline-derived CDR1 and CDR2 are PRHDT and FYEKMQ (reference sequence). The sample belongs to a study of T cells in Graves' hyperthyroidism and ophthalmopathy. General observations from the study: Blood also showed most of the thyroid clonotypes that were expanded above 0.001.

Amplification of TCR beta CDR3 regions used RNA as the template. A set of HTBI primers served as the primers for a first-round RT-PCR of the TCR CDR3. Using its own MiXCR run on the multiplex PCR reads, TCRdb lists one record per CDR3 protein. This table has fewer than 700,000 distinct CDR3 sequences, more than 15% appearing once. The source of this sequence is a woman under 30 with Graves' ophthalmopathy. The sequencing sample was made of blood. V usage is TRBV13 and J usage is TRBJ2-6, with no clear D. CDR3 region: CASSFLGSSGANVLTF. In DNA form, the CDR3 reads TGTGCCAGCAGCTTCTTGGGTAGCTCTGGGGCCAACGTCCTGACTTTC. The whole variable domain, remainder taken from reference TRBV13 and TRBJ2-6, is AAGVIQSPRHLIKEKRETATLKCYPIPRHDTVYWYQQGPGQDPQFLISFYEKMQSDKGSIPDRFSAQQFSDYHSELNMSSLELGDSALYFCASSFLGSSGANVLTFGAGSRLTVL.